Below are 3 T cell receptor beta chains sequenced from a single sample in a study of Graves' ophthalmopathy and Graves' hyperthyroidism listed by TCRdb under 2018. The listed sequencing device is Illumina HiSeq 2000. For repertoire sequencing, the TCR beta CDR3 regions were amplified from RNA transcripts. A first-round RT-PCR used HTBI primers with the Qiagen OneStep RT-PCR kit, followed by a second-round multiplex PCR, size selection and purification. TCRdb ran its own pipeline on the public reads, namely fastp trimming at Q25 and MiXCR clone calling, and kept in-frame beta chains. Rows with a matching CDR3 protein are joined into one entry that keeps the most common DNA and genes. This sample comprises approximately 460,000 distinct CDR3 sequences, approximately 15% of them detected only once. The ten biggest clones cover 9.5% to 10% of the sample. What was sequenced was blood. These receptors were obtained from a woman aged 25 to 45 with Graves' ophthalmopathy. Donor details come from another sample of the same person, matched by shared clones.

This chain connects TRBV12-3 or TRBV12-4 to TRBJ2-7, with D possibly TRBD2 on 5 matching bases. This CDR3 is built from 12 residues. Here the CDR3 DNA reads TGTGCTTCGACGGGAACCTCCTACGAGCAGTACTTC. This sequence encodes CASTGTSYEQYF.

This clonotype occurred many times. The chain carries TRBV25-1 and TRBJ2-7, with D maybe TRBD1 (6 bases). Deletions cut 7 bases from V and 1 base from J, with 14 bases between. Looked up from germline, CDR1 is MGHDK and CDR2 is SYGVNS. The CDR3 is made up of 14 amino acids. The DNA for the CDR3 is TGTGCCAGCACCGGACGTCAGGGGTCCTACGAGCAGTACTTC. This codes for CASTGRQGSYEQYF.

This clonotype was detected ten times or more. This sequence joins TRBV6-5 and TRBJ1-1; no firm D call. CDR1 and CDR2 from the germline V gene are MNHEY and SVGAGI. The CDR3 runs 16 residues. Trimming stripped 2 bases from V and 4 bases from J, with 17 bases between. CDR3 in amino acids: CASSYGGSGGFTEAFF. The CDR3 DNA sequence: TGTGCCAGCAGTTACGGAGGTTCAGGAGGGTTCACTGAAGCTTTCTTT.